This entry describes one T cell receptor (beta chain). Its target is unknown. The junction departs from germline at one end; a sequencing error may be responsible. This entry is derived from a study of tumor and adjacent non-tumor tissue in lung cancer. About the research overall: Patients were aged about 31 to 76, 9 to 10 men and 5 women, stage I to III.

The germline CDR1 and CDR2 sequences are SEHNR and FQNEAQ (reference sequence). The CDR3 loop spans 15 amino acids. Three rounds of nested PCR, following a modified ARM-PCR protocol, produced the TCRbeta library. TCRdb re-called the multiplex PCR reads with MiXCR, one entry per CDR3 protein. The sample contains 220,000 or so distinct CDR3 sequences, 70% to 75% of which appear only once. No cell sorting was done before RNA was extracted from the tissue. Between August and November 2014, newly diagnosed, chemotherapy-naive lung cancer patients underwent thoracic surgery in China. The study's findings and limits: Significantly higher TCR diversity was found in tumor than normal lung. Higher tumor TCR diversity was associated with shorter survival.

The chain couples TRBV7-9 to TRBJ2-1, with D possibly called TRBD1 or TRBD2 (5 bases each). This sequence was found in a man between 60 and 75 years old with non-small cell lung cancer. Sequencing was performed on lung tumor tissue. DNA for the CDR3: TGTGCCGGCAGCTTAGGTGGACGTGGGGGCAATGAGCAGTTCTTC. Its translation: CAGSLGGRGGNEQFF.